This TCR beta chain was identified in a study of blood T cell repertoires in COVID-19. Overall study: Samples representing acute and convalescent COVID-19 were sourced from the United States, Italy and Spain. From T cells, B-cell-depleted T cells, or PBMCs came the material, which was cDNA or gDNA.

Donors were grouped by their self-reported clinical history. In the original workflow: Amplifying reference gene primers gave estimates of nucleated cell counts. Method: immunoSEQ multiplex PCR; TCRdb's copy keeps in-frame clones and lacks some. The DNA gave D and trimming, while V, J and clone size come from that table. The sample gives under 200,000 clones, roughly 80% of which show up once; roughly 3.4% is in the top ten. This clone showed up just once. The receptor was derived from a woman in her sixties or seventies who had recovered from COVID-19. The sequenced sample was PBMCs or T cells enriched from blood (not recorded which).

The CDR3 DNA is TGCGCCAGCAGCTCAGGGGGCGCTGGAAACACCATATATTTT. Translating gives CASSSGGAGNTIYF. The V call is TRBV5-1, the J call TRBJ1-3; TRBD1 agrees at 8 bases. The trim removed 3 bases at V and 2 bases at J, leaving 1 base unmatched. The CDR3 consists of 14 residues. Per the germline V gene, CDR1 is SGHRS and CDR2 is YFSETQ.